This T cell receptor beta chain emerged from a study of blood T cell repertoires in COVID-19. Background on the study: There were acute and convalescent COVID-19 samples, and they came from the United States, Italy and Spain. PBMCs, B-cell-depleted T cells, or T cells provided the cDNA or gDNA that made up the material.

Method: immunoSEQ multiplex PCR; TCRdb's copy keeps in-frame clones and lacks some. Of 150,000 to 200,000 clones listed, 70% to 90% were seen once; the top ten hold under 3.5%. CDR3 length equals 18 residues. V gave up 5 bases and J gave up 6 bases; unmatched junction bases: 10. Germline CDR1 and CDR2: SEHNR and FQNEAQ (reference sequence). The sequence derives from a woman aged 25 to 39 with active or convalescent COVID-19. The sample was peripheral blood. The chain carries TRBV7-9 and TRBJ2-6, with 13 bases identical to TRBD2. Here the CDR3 DNA reads TGTGCCAGCAGCCCCTTACTAGCGGGGGGGGCCTTGGCCAACGTCCTGACTTTC. Protein: CASSPLLAGGALANVLTF. Supplemented by reference TRBV7-9 and TRBJ2-6, the full variable domain reads DTGVSQNPRHKITKRGQNVTFRCDPISEHNRLYWYRQTLGQGPEFLTYFQNEAQLEKSRLLSDRFSAERPKGSFSTLEIQRTEQGDSAMYLCASSPLLAGGALANVLTFGAGSRLTVL.